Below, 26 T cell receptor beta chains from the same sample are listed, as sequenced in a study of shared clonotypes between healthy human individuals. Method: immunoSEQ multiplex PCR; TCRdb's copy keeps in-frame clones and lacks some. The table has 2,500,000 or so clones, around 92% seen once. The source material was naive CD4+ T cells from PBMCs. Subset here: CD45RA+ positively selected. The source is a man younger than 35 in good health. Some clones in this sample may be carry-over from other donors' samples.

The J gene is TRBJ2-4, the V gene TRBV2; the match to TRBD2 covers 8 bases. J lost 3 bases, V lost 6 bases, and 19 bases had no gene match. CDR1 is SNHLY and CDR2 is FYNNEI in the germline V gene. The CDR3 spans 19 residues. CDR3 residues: CASSRLREAVRGGKNIQYF. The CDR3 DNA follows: TGTGCCAGCAGCCGGTTGCGGGAGGCCGTGCGAGGGGGCAAAAACATTCAGTACTTC.

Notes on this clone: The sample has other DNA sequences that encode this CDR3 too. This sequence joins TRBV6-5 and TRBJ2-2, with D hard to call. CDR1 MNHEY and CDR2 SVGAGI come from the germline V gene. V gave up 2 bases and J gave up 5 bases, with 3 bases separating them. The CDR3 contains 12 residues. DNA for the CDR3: TGTGCCAGCAGTTACCGGACCGGGGAGCTGTTTTTT. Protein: CASSYRTGELFF.

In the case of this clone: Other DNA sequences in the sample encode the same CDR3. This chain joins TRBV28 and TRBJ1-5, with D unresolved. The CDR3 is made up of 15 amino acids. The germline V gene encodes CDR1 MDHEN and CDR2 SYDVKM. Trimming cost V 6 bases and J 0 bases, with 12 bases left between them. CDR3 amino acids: CASSPRVNSNQPQHF. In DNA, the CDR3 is TGTGCCAGCAGCCCCCGAGTAAATAGCAATCAGCCCCAGCATTTT.

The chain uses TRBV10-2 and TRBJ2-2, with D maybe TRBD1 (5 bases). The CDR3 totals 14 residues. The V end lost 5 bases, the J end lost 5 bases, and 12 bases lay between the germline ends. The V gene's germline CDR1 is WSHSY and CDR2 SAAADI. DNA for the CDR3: TGCGCCAGCAGTAGGAGACAGAGAACCGGGGAGCTGTTTTTT. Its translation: CASSRRQRTGELFF.

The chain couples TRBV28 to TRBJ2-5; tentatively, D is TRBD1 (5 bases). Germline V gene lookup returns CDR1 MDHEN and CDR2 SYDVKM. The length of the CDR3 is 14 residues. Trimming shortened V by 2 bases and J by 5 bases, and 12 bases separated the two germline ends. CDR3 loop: CASSLGALGETQYF. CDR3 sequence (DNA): TGTGCCAGCAGTTTAGGGGCGCTGGGCGAGACCCAGTACTTC.

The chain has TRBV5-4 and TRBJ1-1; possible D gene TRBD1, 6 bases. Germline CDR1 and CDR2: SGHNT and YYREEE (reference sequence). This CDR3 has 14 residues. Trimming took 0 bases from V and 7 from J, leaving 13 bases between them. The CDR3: CASSLAGGPGEAFF. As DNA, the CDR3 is TGTGCCAGCAGCTTGGCGGGGGGGCCGGGTGAAGCTTTCTTT.

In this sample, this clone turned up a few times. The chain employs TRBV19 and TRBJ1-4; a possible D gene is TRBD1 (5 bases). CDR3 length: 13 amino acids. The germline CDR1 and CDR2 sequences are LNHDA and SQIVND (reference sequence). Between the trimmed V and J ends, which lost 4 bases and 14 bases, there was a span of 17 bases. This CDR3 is CASSTDSLGKLFF. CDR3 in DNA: TGTGCCAGTAGTACAGACAGCTTAGGAAAGCTGTTTTTT.

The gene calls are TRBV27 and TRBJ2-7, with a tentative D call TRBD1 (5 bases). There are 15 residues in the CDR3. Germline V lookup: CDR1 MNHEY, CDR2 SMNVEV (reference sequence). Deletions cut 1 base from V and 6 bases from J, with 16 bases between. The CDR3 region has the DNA TGTGCCAGCAGTTTATTGGGCCAGGGTCGAGGCGAGCAGTACTTC. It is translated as CASSLLGQGRGEQYF.

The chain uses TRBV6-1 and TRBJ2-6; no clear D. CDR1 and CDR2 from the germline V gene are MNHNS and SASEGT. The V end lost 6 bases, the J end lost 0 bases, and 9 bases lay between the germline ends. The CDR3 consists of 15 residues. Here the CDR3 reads CASRINRSGANVLTF. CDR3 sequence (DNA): TGTGCCAGCAGGATCAACCGCTCTGGGGCCAACGTCCTGACTTTC.

In nucleotides, the CDR3 is TGTGCCAGCAGCTCAGCAGACCGGCAGTATTTT. Amino acid sequence: CASSSADRQYF. The chain employs TRBV11-1 and TRBJ2-3; no definite D call. The V end lost 4 bases, the J end lost 11 bases, and 10 bases lay between the germline ends. Germline lookup yields CDR1 SGHAT and CDR2 FQDESV (reference sequence). There are 11 residues in the CDR3. Combining the CDR3 with reference TRBV11-1 and TRBJ2-3 gives the whole variable domain EAEVAQSPRYKITEKSQAVAFWCDPISGHATLYWYRQILGQGPELLVQFQDESVVDDSQLPKDRFSAERLKGVDSTLKIQPAELGDSAMYLCASSSADRQYFGPGTRLTVL.

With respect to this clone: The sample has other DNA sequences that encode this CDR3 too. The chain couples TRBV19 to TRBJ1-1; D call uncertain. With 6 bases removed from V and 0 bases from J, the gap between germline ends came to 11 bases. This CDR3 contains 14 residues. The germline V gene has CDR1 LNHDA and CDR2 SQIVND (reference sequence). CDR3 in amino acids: CASSLRGLNTEAFF. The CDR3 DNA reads TGTGCCAGTAGCCTACGTGGGCTGAACACTGAAGCTTTCTTT.

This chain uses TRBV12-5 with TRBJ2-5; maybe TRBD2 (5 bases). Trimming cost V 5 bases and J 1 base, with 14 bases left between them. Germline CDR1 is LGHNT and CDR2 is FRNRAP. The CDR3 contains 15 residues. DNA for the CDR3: TGTGCTAGTGGTGCCTCCCGAGGGCCCCAAGAGACCCAGTACTTC. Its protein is CASGASRGPQETQYF.

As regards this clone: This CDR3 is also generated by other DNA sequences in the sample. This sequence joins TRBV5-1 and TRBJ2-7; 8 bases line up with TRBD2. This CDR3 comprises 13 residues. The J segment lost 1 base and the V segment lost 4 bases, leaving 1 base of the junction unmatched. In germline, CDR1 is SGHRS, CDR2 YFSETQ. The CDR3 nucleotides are TGCGCCAGCAGCACTAGCGGATCCTACGAGCAGTACTTC. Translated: CASSTSGSYEQYF.

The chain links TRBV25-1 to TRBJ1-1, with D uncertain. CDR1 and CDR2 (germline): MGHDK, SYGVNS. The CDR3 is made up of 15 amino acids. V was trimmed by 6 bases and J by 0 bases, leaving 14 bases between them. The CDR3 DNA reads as TGTGCCAGCAGGGACTCCGAGGGTGTGAACACTGAAGCTTTCTTT. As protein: CASRDSEGVNTEAFF.

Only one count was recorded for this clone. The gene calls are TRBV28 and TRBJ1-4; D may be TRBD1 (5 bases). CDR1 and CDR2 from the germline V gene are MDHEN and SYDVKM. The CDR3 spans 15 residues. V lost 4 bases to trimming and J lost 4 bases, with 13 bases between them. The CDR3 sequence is CASSSFHRFNEKLFF. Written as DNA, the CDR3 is TGTGCCAGCAGTTCTTTCCACAGGTTTAATGAAAAACTGTTTTTT.

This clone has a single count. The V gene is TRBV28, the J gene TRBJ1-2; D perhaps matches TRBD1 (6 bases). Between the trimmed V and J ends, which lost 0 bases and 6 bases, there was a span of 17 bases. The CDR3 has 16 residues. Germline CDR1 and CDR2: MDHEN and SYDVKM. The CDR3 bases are TGTGCCAGCAGTTTATGGCAGGAACTTCAGGGGCATGGCTACACCTTC. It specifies CASSLWQELQGHGYTF.

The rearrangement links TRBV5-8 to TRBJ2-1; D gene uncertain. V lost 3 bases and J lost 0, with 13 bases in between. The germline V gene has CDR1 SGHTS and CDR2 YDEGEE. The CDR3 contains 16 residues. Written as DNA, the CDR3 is TGTGCCAGCAGCTCGTACTACGTCAGCTCCTACAATGAGCAGTTCTTC. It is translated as CASSSYYVSSYNEQFF.

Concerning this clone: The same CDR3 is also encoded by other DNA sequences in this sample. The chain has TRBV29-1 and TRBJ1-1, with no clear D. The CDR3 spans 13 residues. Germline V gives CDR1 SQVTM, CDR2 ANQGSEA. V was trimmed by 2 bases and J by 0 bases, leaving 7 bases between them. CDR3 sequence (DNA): TGCAGCGTTGAACTGAGTCTGAACACTGAAGCTTTCTTT. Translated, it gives CSVELSLNTEAFF.

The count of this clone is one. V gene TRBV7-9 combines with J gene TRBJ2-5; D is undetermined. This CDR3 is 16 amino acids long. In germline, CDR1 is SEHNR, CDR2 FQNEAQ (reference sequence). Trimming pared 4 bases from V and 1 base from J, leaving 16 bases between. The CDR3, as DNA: TGTGCCAGCAGCTCCGCCCCTCGAATAACCCAAGAGACCCAGTACTTC. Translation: CASSSAPRITQETQYF. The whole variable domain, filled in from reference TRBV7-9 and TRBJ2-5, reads DTGVSQNPRHKITKRGQNVTFRCDPISEHNRLYWYRQTLGQGPEFLTYFQNEAQLEKSRLLSDRFSAERPKGSFSTLEIQRTEQGDSAMYLCASSSAPRITQETQYFGPGTRLLVL.

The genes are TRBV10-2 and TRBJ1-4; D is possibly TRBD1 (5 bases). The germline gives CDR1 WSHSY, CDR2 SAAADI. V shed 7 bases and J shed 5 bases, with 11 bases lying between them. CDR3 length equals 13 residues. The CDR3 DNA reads TGCGCCAGCAATCGGGGGTCAAATGAAAAACTGTTTTTT. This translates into CASNRGSNEKLFF.

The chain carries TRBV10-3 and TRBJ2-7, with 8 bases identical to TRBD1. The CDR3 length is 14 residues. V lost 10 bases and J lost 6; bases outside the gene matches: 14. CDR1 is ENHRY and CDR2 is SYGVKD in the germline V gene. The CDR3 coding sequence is TGTGCCACCGCCCCGGGACAGGTGGCCACCGAGCAGTACTTC. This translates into CATAPGQVATEQYF.

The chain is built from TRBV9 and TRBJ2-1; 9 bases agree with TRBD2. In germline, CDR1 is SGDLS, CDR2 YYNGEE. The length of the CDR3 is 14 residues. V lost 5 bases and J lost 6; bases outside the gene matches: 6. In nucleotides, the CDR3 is TGTGCCAGCAGAGCGGGACTAGCCCCCAATGAGCAGTTCTTC. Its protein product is CASRAGLAPNEQFF.

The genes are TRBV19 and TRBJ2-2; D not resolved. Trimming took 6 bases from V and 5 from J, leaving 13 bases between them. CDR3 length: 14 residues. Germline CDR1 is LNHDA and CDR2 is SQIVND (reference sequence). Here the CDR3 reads CASSYARRTGELFF. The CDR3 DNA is TGTGCCAGTAGCTACGCAAGGCGAACCGGGGAGCTGTTTTTT.

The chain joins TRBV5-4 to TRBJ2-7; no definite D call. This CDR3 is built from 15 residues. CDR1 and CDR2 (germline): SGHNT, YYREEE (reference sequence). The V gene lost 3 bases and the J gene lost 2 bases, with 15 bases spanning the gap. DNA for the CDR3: TGTGCCAGCAGCTCCCGGTTGGGCCCCCCCTACGAGCAGTACTTC. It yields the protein CASSSRLGPPYEQYF.

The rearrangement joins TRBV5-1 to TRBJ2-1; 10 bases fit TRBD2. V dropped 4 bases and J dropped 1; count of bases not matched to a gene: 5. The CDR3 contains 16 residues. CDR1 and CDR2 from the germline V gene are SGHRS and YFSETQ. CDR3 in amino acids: CASSAAGGGSYNEQFF. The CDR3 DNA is TGCGCCAGCAGCGCAGCGGGAGGGGGGTCCTACAATGAGCAGTTCTTC.

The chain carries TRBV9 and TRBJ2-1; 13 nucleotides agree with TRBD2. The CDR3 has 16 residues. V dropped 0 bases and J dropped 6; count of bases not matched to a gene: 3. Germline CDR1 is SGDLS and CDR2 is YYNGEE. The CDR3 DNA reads TGTGCCAGCAGCGTAGTGGGACTAGCGGGAAGCAATGAGCAGTTCTTC. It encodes CASSVVGLAGSNEQFF.